What follows are 16 T cell receptor beta chains derived from one specimen sequenced in a study of T cells after yellow fever vaccination. TCRdb re-analysed the 5' RACE reads in MiXCR, keeping a single row per CDR3 protein. The sample has approximately 170,000 distinct CDR3 sequences, approximately 11% seen once. The starting material was CD8+ T cells sorted from PBMCs, obtained 15 days after the yellow fever booster vaccination. These receptors came from a man younger than 35 who received the YFV17D yellow fever vaccine.

The rearrangement joins TRBV6-5 to TRBJ2-7, with 7 bases identical to TRBD1. The germline V gene has CDR1 MNHEY and CDR2 SVGAGI. The V segment lost 5 bases and the J segment 0 bases; nucleotides outside the gene matches: 4. This CDR3 has 14 residues. The chain's CDR3 is CASSPDRSSYEQYV. DNA for the CDR3: TGTGCCAGCAGTCCGGACAGGAGCTCCTACGAGCAGTACGTC.

This clonotype was recorded a few times. The V gene is TRBV20-1, the J gene TRBJ1-2; D possibly corresponds to TRBD1 (6 bases). There are 20 residues in the CDR3. Germline lookup yields CDR1 DFQATT and CDR2 SNEGSKA (reference sequence). V shed 1 base and J shed 1 base, with 28 bases lying between them. The CDR3 here is CSARVETERGRWGFNYGYTF. For the CDR3, the DNA is TGCAGTGCTAGAGTTGAGACAGAGAGGGGGAGATGGGGGTTTAACTATGGCTACACCTTC.

V and J are TRBV6-2 or TRBV6-3 and TRBJ2-3; weak D call: TRBD1 (7 bases). Trimming stripped 6 bases from V and 6 bases from J, with 16 bases between. This CDR3 region has 14 residues. Germline V gene data show CDR1 as MNHEY and CDR2 as SVGEGT. CDR3 in amino acids: CASRARGARDTQYF. Here the CDR3 DNA reads TGTGCCAGCAGGGCCAGGGGGGCCCGCGATACGCAGTATTTT.

This rearrangement joins TRBV9 to TRBJ2-3, with a tentative D call TRBD2 (5 bases). This CDR3 spans 17 amino acids. The V and J ends lost 2 bases and 2 bases respectively, with 18 bases between them. In germline, CDR1 is SGDLS, CDR2 YYNGEE. CDR3 loop: CASSVSWRVTNTDTQYF. The CDR3, as DNA: TGTGCCAGCAGCGTTTCTTGGCGGGTCACAAACACAGATACGCAGTATTTT.

This clonotype has only a few counts. This sequence joins TRBV12-3 or TRBV12-4 and TRBJ1-1, with a tentative D call TRBD1 (5 bases). The V end lost 4 bases, the J end lost 8 bases, and 11 bases lay between the germline ends. This CDR3 region has 12 residues. The CDR3 DNA reads as TGTGCCAGCAGTTACGGGACCCCCGAAGCTTTCTTT. Its protein is CASSYGTPEAFF.

The chain recombines TRBV12-3 or TRBV12-4 with TRBJ2-1, with D perhaps TRBD2 (6 bases). The CDR3 covers 15 residues. V was trimmed by 5 bases and J by 2 bases, leaving 13 bases between them. The CDR3 sequence is CASSPGTQTYNEQFF. In DNA form, the CDR3 reads TGTGCCAGCAGTCCGGGGACTCAAACCTACAATGAGCAGTTCTTC.

The chain joins TRBV12-3 or TRBV12-4 to TRBJ1-2; TRBD1 is a possible D gene (6 bases). V was trimmed by 6 bases and J by 4 bases, leaving 12 bases between them. The CDR3 length is 13 residues. CDR3 coding DNA: TGTGCCAGCAGCTCAGGGACAATCTATGGCTACACCTTC. The encoded protein is CASSSGTIYGYTF.

The chain is built from TRBV4-2 and TRBJ2-7, with D perhaps TRBD2 (6 bases). CDR1 and CDR2 (germline): LGHNA, YNFKEQ. Trimming took off 0 bases at V and 6 bases at J, with 18 bases between the two ends. The CDR3 is 16 amino acids. CDR3 loop: CASSQEKPSGWVEQYF. For the CDR3, the DNA is TGTGCCAGCAGCCAAGAGAAACCCAGCGGGTGGGTCGAGCAGTACTTC.

The chain joins TRBV6-2 or TRBV6-3 to TRBJ1-1; no clear D gene. CDR3 length equals 13 residues. V shed 1 base and J shed 5 bases, with 8 bases lying between them. The V gene's germline CDR1 is MNHEY and CDR2 SVGEGT. The CDR3 loop reads CASSYLARTEAFF. CDR3 DNA: TGTGCCAGCAGTTACTTGGCCCGGACTGAAGCTTTCTTT.

The chain has TRBV7-6 and TRBJ2-3; TRBD2 aligns across 10 bases. The CDR3 spans 15 residues. CDR1 SGHVS and CDR2 FNYEAQ come from the germline V gene. V dropped 5 bases and J dropped 4; count of bases not matched to a gene: 6. CDR3 amino acids: CASSASGGASDTQYF. CDR3 DNA: TGTGCCAGCAGCGCAAGCGGGGGGGCCTCAGATACGCAGTATTTT.

This clonotype was counted between two and nine times. The chain couples TRBV20-1 to TRBJ2-7; D is unresolved. V was clipped by 0 bases and J by 3 bases, with 15 bases between them. The CDR3 sequence is 15 residues long. Germline CDR1 is DFQATT and CDR2 is SNEGSKA (reference sequence). The CDR3 DNA follows: TGCAGTGCTAGAGATATTGCACCTGGAGACTACGAGCAGTACTTC. Translation gives CSARDIAPGDYEQYF.

This chain uses TRBV19 with TRBJ2-3; 9 nucleotides align to TRBD2. CDR3 length: 15 amino acids. Trimming took 6 bases from V and 2 from J; bases not matched to a gene: 6. Germline V gene data show CDR1 as LNHDA and CDR2 as SQIVND (reference sequence). CDR3 nucleotide sequence: TGTGCCAGTAGGCTTCTAGCGGGGACCACAGATACGCAGTATTTT. Encoded protein: CASRLLAGTTDTQYF.

V gene TRBV19 combines with J gene TRBJ2-3; D unresolved. The length of the CDR3 is 13 residues. Between the trimmed V and J ends, which lost 3 bases and 4 bases, there was a span of 8 bases. Germline CDR1 and CDR2: LNHDA and SQIVND (reference sequence). The CDR3 DNA is TGTGCCAGTAGTATCGGCAGACCAGATACGCAGTATTTT. It encodes CASSIGRPDTQYF.

The CDR3 DNA sequence: TGTGCCACCACATATTTCCAGGGCACTGAAGCTTTCTTT. As protein: CATTYFQGTEAFF. The rearrangement links TRBV19 to TRBJ1-1; possibly TRBD1 for D (5 bases). The CDR3 is made up of 13 amino acids. Between the trimmed V and J ends, which lost 10 bases and 4 bases, there was a span of 16 bases. The germline CDR1 and CDR2 sequences are LNHDA and SQIVND (reference sequence).

This clonotype turned up a few times. In DNA, the CDR3 is TGTGCCAGCAGCTTGACCGAGGAGCCTTACGAGCAGTACGTC. It yields the protein CASSLTEEPYEQYV. The chain is built from TRBV7-9 and TRBJ2-7; D is unclear. Germline V gene data show CDR1 as SEHNR and CDR2 as FQNEAQ (reference sequence). V was clipped by 3 bases and J by 4 bases, with 13 bases between them. This CDR3 is built from 14 residues.

V and J are TRBV19 and TRBJ2-1; tentatively, D is TRBD1 or TRBD2 (5 bases each). CDR3 length: 16 amino acids. Trimming stripped 4 bases from V and 8 bases from J, with 21 bases between. The germline gives CDR1 LNHDA, CDR2 SQIVND (reference sequence). The CDR3 region has the DNA TGTGCCAGTAGTACCCATCGGGACGAGGGTAGCCATGAGCAGTTCTTC. This codes for CASSTHRDEGSHEQFF.